This TCR beta chain is drawn from a study of CD8 T cells in Susac syndrome. Sequencing of TCR beta drew on CD8+ and CD4+ T cells from blood. As controls, healthy donors matched for age and sex were used. Negative isolation was applied to CD8+ and CD4+ T cells, and FACS enrichment was applied to TEMRA cells. V dropped 5 bases and J dropped 5 bases, with 27 bases sitting between them. From germline, CDR1 is DFQATT and CDR2 SNEGSKA (reference sequence). The CDR3 extends over 17 amino acids. Reverse transcription of roughly 0.5 to 1 ug RNA was carried out with random hexamers. The method of amplification for TCR beta CDR3 was immunoSEQ multiplex PCR, covering 54 Vbeta and 13 Jbeta. TCRdb analysed the immunoSEQ multiplex PCR reads with MiXCR anew, one entry per CDR3 protein. The repertoire holds about 200,000 distinct CDR3 sequences, with 85% to 95% as singletons.

This rearrangement joins TRBV20-1 to TRBJ1-2; maybe TRBD1 (5 bases). The sequencing input was CD4+ T cells from PBMCs. The sequence was obtained from a human donor in good health. In nucleotides, the CDR3 is TGCAGTGCTTCCCATACGACTGGCGGGGGAGTCGGGTATGGCTACACCTTC. Protein product: CSASHTTGGGVGYGYTF.